The subject of this entry is one T cell receptor beta chain. Per the authors' pipeline: How many nucleated cells were present was estimated from reference gene primer amplification. The repertoire was sequenced with immunoSEQ multiplex PCR; TCRdb's copy has only in-frame clones and lacks some. Clone size and V and J calls were adopted from that table, with D and trimming inferred from the DNA. In the table there are about 13,000 clones, roughly 93% of which are singletons. Looked up from germline, CDR1 is SGHDN and CDR2 is FVKESK. The CDR3 extends over 15 amino acids. V lost 1 base to trimming and J lost 4 bases, with 13 bases between them. The data belong to a study of blood T cell repertoires in COVID-19. At the level of the study: Whether acute or convalescent, the COVID-19 samples came from the United States, Italy and Spain. Sources were T cells, B-cell-depleted T cells, or PBMCs; the material itself was cDNA or gDNA.

The TCR originated in a human donor in a cohort sampled during active COVID-19. This chain connects TRBV14 to TRBJ1-2; D remains unclear. The sample consisted of peripheral blood. CDR3 bases: TGTGCCAGCAGCCAAGGTTCCTACTCGGGCTATGGCTACACCTTC. It codes for CASSQGSYSGYGYTF. The complete variable domain, with remaining parts taken from reference TRBV14 and TRBJ1-2, reads EAGVTQFPSHSVIEKGQTVTLRCDPISGHDNLYWYRRVMGKEIKFLLHFVKESKQDESGMPNNRFLAERTGGTYSTLKVQPAELEDSGVYFCASSQGSYSGYGYTFGSGTRLTVV.